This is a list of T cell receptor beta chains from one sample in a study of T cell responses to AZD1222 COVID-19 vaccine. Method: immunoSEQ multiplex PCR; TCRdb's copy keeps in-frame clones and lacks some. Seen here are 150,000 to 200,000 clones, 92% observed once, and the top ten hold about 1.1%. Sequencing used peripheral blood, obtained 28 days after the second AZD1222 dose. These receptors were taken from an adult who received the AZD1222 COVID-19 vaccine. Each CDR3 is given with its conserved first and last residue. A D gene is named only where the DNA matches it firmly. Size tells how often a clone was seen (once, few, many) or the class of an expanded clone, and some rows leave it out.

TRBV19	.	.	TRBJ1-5	TGTGCCAGTAGTCTAGATGGGATAGACGGGTTTCAGCCCCAGCATTTT	CASSLDGIDGFQPQHF
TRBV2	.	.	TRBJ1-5	TGTGCCAGCAGTGAGGGGAGTTGGGGGTCCCCAAATCAGCCCCAGCATTTT	CASSEGSWGSPNQPQHF
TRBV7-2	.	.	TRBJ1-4	TGTGCCAGCAGCTTAGTTGGTATGGCTAATGAAAAACTGTTTTTT	CASSLVGMANEKLFF
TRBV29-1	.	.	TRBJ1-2	TGCAGCGTTGAAGTGCAGAGTCGGAACTATGGCTACACCTTC	CSVEVQSRNYGYTF
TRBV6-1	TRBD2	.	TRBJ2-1	TGTGCCAGCAGTGAAGGGCGGGGGGCACCTCCATACAATGAGCAGTTCTTC	CASSEGRGAPPYNEQFF
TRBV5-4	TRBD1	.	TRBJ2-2	TGTGCCAGCAGCTTGACGACAGGGTCAACCGGGGAGCTGTTTTTT	CASSLTTGSTGELFF
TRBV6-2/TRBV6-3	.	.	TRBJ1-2	TGTGCCAGCAGCTATACAAGGTCCGGTGGCTACACCTTC	CASSYTRSGGYTF
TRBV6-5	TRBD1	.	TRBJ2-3	TGTGCCAGCAGCTCCGGGACAGGGGACACAGATACGCAGTATTTT	CASSSGTGDTDTQYF
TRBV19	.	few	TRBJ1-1	TGTGCCAGTTCCGGACCTAACACTGAAGCTTTCTTT	CASSGPNTEAFF
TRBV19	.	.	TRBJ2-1	TGTGCCAGTAGTACCGGGGGTTTAAATGAGCAGTTCTTC	CASSTGGLNEQFF
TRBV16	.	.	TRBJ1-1	TGTGCCAGCAGCCAAGCTCTTCGCAGGGTCGACACTGAAGCTTTCTTT	CASSQALRRVDTEAFF
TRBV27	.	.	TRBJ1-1	TGTGCCAGCAGTCGGCAACCTACAGGGTACACTGAAGCTTTCTTT	CASSRQPTGYTEAFF
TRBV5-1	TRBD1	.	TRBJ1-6	TGCGCCAGCAGTCACGGAACGGACAGGCCTAATTCACCCCTCCACTTT	CASSHGTDRPNSPLHF
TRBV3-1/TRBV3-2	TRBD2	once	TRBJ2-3	TGTGCCAGCAGCCAAGCGGGGAGGGCAGATACGCAGTATTTT	CASSQAGRADTQYF
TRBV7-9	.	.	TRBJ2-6	TGTGCCCTTGCAGCCCGGATCATGGGGGCCAACGTCCTGACTTTC	CALAARIMGANVLTF
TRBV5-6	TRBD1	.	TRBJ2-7	TGTGCCAGCAGCTTGGCGGGACAGTCCTACGAGCAGTACTTC	CASSLAGQSYEQYF
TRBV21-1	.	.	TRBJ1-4	TGTGCCAGCAGCACCCAAGGATCGACAGAATCCCTCCCCCATTTT	CASSTQGSTESLPHF
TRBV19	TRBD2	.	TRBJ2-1	TGTGCCAGTAGTTGGGCTAGCGGGGATTCCTACAATGAGCAGTTCTTC	CASSWASGDSYNEQFF
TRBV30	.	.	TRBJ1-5	TGTGCCTGGAGTAGGGCAGGGAGGAATCAGCCCCAGCATTTT	CAWSRAGRNQPQHF
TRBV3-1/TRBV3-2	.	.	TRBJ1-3	TGTGCCAGCAGCCAAGAGTGGGTAAGTCCCTCTGGAAACACCATATATTTT	CASSQEWVSPSGNTIYF
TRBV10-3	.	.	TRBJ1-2	TGTGCCATCAGTGAGTCGGAGGGGCTCTATGGCTACACCTTC	CAISESEGLYGYTF
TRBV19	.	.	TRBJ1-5	TGTGCCAGTAACCCGGGACGGAATCAGCCCCAGCATTTT	CASNPGRNQPQHF
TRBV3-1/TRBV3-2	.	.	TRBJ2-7	TGTGCCAGCAGCCAAGACGCCGCGACCTACGAGCAGTACTTC	CASSQDAATYEQYF
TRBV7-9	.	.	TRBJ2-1	TGTGCCAGCAGCCCACCCCTAGCGACTTCCAATGAGCAGTTCTTC	CASSPPLATSNEQFF
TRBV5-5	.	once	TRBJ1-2	TGTGCCAGCAGCTCTGGACAAGACTATGGCTACACCTTC	CASSSGQDYGYTF
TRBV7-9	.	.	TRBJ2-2	TGTGCCAGCAGCTTAGCTCGGTCAGCCGGGGAGCTGTTTTTT	CASSLARSAGELFF
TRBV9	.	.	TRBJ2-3	TGTGCCAGCAGCGTAGGACAGGGAGGGAGGTCAGATACGCAGTATTTT	CASSVGQGGRSDTQYF
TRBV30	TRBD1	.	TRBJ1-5	TGTGCCTGGAGTGTACAGGGGGCGCAGGGTCAGCCCCAGCATTTT	CAWSVQGAQGQPQHF
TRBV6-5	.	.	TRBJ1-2	TGTGCCAGCAGTTACCTACGGTACCTAAACTATGGCTACACCTTC	CASSYLRYLNYGYTF
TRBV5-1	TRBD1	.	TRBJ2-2	TGCGCCAGCAGCCCCAGACAGGGGACGAACACCGGGGAGCTGTTTTTT	CASSPRQGTNTGELFF
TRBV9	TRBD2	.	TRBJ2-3	TGTGCCAGCAGCGCTAGCGGGGGGGCTACAGATACGCAGTATTTT	CASSASGGATDTQYF
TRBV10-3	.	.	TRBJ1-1	TGTGCCATCAGTGAGTCAGTTGGAGAAAACACTGAAGCTTTCTTT	CAISESVGENTEAFF
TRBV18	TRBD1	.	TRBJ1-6	TGTGCCAGCTCACCGGGACAGGGAGGGAATTCACCCCTCCACTTT	CASSPGQGGNSPLHF
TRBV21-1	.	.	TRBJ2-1	TGTGCCAGCAGCACGCCTAGCGGGGGGGCCGGATGGGAGCAGTTCTTC	CASSTPSGGAGWEQFF
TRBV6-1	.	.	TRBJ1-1	TGTGCCAGCAGTGAAAGGAGGAACACTGAAGCTTTCTTT	CASSERRNTEAFF
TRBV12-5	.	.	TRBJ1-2	TGTGCTAGTGGCACAGGGAGCGGAGGCTATGGCTACACCTTC	CASGTGSGGYGYTF
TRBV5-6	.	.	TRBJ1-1	TGTGCCAGCAGCTTATCCAATTTGAACACTGAAGCTTTCTTT	CASSLSNLNTEAFF
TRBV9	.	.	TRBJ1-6	TGTGCCAGCAGCGTAGGGGGGGAATCACCCCTCCACTTT	CASSVGGESPLHF
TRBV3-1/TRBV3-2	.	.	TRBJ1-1	TGTGCCAGCAGCCAAGAACTGGGCAGGGGTGATGCTTTCTTT	CASSQELGRGDAFF
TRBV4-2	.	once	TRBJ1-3	TGTGCCAGCAGCCCCCGAGCTGGAAACACCATATATTTT	CASSPRAGNTIYF
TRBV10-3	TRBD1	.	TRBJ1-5	TGTGCCATCAGTGTGGCAGGGGGTAATCAGCCCCAGCATTTT	CAISVAGGNQPQHF
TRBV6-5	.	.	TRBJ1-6	TGTGCCAGCAGTTTCAACCCGGGACGTCTGGGTTCACCCCTCCACTTT	CASSFNPGRLGSPLHF
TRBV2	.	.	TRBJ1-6	TGTGCCAGCAGTGAATCAGAGGGAGGTAATTCACCCCTCCACTTT	CASSESEGGNSPLHF
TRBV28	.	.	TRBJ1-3	TGTGCCAGCAGTTACCCCTGGGGCAGGGGTGGAAACACCATATATTTT	CASSYPWGRGGNTIYF
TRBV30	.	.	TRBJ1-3	TGTGCCTGGTCTGGTTACGCCATATATTTT	CAWSGYAIYF
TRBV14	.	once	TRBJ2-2	TGTGCCAGCAGCCAGGGGCCAGGGGCCGGGGAGCTGTTTTTT	CASSQGPGAGELFF
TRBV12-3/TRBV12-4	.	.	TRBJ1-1	TGTGCCAGCAAACCGAACACTGAAGCTTTCTTT	CASKPNTEAFF
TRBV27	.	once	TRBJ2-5	TGTGCCAGCAGTTTATTGTCGGGGCCCGATTACCAAGAGACCCAGTACTTC	CASSLLSGPDYQETQYF
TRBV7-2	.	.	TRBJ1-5	TGTGCCAGCAGCTTAAAAGGGGATCAGCCCCAGCATTTT	CASSLKGDQPQHF
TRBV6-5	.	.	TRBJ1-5	TGTGCCACCGAGGAAGTCCCCTATCAGCCCCAGCATTTT	CATEEVPYQPQHF